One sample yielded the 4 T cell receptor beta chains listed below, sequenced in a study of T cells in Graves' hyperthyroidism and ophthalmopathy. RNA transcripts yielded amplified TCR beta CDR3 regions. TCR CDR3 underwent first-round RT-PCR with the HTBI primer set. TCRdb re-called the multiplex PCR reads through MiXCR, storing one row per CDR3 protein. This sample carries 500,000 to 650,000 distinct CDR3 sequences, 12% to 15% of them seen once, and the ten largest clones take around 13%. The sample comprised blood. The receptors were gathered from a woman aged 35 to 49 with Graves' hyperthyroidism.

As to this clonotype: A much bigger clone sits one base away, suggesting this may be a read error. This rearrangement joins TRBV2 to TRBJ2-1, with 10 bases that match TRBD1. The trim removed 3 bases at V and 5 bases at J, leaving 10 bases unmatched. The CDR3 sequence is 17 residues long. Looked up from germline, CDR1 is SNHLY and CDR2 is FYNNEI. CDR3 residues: CASSESGSGTGDNEQFF. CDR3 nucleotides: TGTGCCAGCAGTGAGTCGGGCTCCGGGACAGGGGACAATGAGCAGTTCTTC.

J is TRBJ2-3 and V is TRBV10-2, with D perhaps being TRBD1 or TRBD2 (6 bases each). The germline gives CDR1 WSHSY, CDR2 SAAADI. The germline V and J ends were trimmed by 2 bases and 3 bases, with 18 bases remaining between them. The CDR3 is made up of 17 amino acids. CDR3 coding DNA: TGCGCCAGCAGTGAGGCCCAGGGGCGGAGGGGTACAGATACGCAGTATTTT. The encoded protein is CASSEAQGRRGTDTQYF.

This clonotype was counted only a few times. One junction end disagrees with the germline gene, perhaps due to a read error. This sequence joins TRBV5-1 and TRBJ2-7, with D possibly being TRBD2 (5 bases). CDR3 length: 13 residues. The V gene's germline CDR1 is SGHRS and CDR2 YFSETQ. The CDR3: CASGPRPGNEQYF. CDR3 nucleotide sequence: TGTGCCAGCGGCCCTCGTCCTGGCAACGAGCAGTACTTC.

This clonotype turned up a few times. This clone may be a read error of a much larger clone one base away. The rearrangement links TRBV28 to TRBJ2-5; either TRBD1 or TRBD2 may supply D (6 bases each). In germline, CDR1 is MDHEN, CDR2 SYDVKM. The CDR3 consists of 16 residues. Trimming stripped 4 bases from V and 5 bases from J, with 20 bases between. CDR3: CASSSQHRGPAETQYF. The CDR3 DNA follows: TGTGCCAGCAGTTCCCAACATCGGGGGCCCGCTGAGACCCAGTACTTC.